A selection of T cell receptor beta chains follows, all from one sample in a study of neurological immune-mediated disorders. In TCRdb, the 5' RACE reads were re-called with MiXCR into one record per CDR3 protein. The data show about 66,000 distinct CDR3 sequences, 3% to 5% seen once. The material sequenced was PBMCs. The receptors originated from a man younger than 40 with multiple sclerosis. Both conserved end residues are part of each CDR3. Each record gives: clone size, D gene, J gene, V gene, CDR3 DNA, CDR3 protein. A D gene is named only where the DNA matches it firmly. For some rows the clone size is stated as once, few or many, or as a class when expanded; others skip it.

many TRBD2 TRBJ2-5 TRBV12-3/TRBV12-4 TGTGCCAGCAGTTTAGCGCCTAGCGGGGGGGCCCGGGAGACCCAGTACTTC CASSLAPSGGARETQYF
many - TRBJ2-5 TRBV18 TGTGCCAGCTCCCCAGGGGTCGAGACCCAGTACTTC CASSPGVETQYF
many - TRBJ2-5 TRBV6-2/TRBV6-3 TGTGCCAGCATACATCGGGCTTACCAAGAGACCCAGTACTTC CASIHRAYQETQYF
many TRBD1 TRBJ1-2 TRBV7-2 TGTGCCAGCAGCTTAGGTCCAGGGGGCTCGGGATATGGCTACACCTTC CASSLGPGGSGYGYTF
many - TRBJ2-2 TRBV5-5 TGTGCCAGCAGCTTGTATGTCGGAACGAACACCGGGGAGCTGTTTTTT CASSLYVGTNTGELFF
many TRBD2 TRBJ2-1 TRBV7-2 TGTGCCAGCAGCTTAGCTCACCAAGGACTAGCATTTAATGAGCAGTTCTTC CASSLAHQGLAFNEQFF
many - TRBJ2-3 TRBV5-1 TGCGCCAGCAGCTTGGTGGGTCCGGATACGCAGTATTTT CASSLVGPDTQYF
many - TRBJ1-5 TRBV9 TGTGCCAGCAGCGTAGGGTTCGAGCCCCAGCATTTT CASSVGFEPQHF
- TRBD2 TRBJ2-5 TRBV5-1 TGCGCCAGCAGCTTGGTCGCGGGAGAAGAGACCCAGTACTTC CASSLVAGEETQYF
many - TRBJ2-1 TRBV4-1 TGCGCCAGCAGCCAAGGGGCTACCAATGAGCAGTTCTTC CASSQGATNEQFF